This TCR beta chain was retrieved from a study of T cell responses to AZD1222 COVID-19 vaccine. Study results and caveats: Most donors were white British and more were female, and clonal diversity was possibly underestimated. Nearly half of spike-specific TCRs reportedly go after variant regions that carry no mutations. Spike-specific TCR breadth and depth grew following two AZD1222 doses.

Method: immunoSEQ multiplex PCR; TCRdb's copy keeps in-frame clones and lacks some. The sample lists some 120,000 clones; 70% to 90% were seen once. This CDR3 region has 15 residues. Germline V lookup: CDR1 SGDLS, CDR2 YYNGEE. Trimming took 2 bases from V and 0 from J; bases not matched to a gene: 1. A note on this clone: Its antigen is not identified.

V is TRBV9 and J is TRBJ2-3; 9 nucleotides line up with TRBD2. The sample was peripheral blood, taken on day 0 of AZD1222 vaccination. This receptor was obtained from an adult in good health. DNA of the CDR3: TGTGCCAGCAGCGTGCGGGAGGGGAGCACAGATACGCAGTATTTT. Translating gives CASSVREGSTDTQYF.